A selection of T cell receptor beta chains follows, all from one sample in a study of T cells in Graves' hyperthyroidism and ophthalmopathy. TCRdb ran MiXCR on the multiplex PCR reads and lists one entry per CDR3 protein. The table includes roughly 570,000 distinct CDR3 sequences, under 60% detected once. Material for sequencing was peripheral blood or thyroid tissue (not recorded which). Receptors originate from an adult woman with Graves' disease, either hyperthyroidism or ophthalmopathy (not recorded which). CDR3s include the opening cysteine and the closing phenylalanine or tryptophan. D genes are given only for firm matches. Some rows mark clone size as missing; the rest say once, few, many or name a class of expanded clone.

TGCGCCAGCAGCTTCCAGGACGTTTACGAGCAGTACTTC	CASSFQDVYEQYF	-	few	TRBJ2-7	TRBV5-1
TGTGCCAGCGGTCTTCGTGGGGGGGCCAAACAAGAGACCCAGTACTTC	CASGLRGGAKQETQYF	-	-	TRBJ2-5	TRBV28
TGTGCCAGCAGCCCAACAGGGGCGAATCAGCCCCAGCATTTT	CASSPTGANQPQHF	TRBD1	-	TRBJ1-5	TRBV11-2
TGTGCCATCGGATGGGGGAACTACGAGCAGTACTTC	CAIGWGNYEQYF	-	many	TRBJ2-7	TRBV10-3
TGTGCCACCAGTGATTCAGGGTTAGGGGATGAAAAACTGTTTTTT	CATSDSGLGDEKLFF	-	-	TRBJ1-4	TRBV24-1
TGTGCCAGCAGCCAGATGCCGACTAGCGGTAGCACAGAGACCCAGTACTTC	CASSQMPTSGSTETQYF	TRBD2	once	TRBJ2-5	TRBV7-3
TGCAGCGTTGAGGCGGGTCCTGGTTCACCCCTCCACTTT	CSVEAGPGSPLHF	-	few	TRBJ1-6	TRBV29-1
TGTGCCAGCAGCTTAACGGCCGGGGACTACGAGCAGTACTTC	CASSLTAGDYEQYF	-	many	TRBJ2-7	TRBV7-3
TGTGCCAGCAGCCCCCCAGGGGCTTGGCGGGAGGGCCTGAACTACGAGCAGTACTTC	CASSPPGAWREGLNYEQYF	TRBD2	many	TRBJ2-7	TRBV7-9
TGTGCCAGCAGTTTCCTCGGGCCCAGGGGGGGAGAGACCCAGTACTTC	CASSFLGPRGGETQYF	-	few	TRBJ2-5	TRBV28
TGTGCCTGGGAAGTGGGAGAAACCGGGGAGCTGTTTTTT	CAWEVGETGELFF	-	many	TRBJ2-2	TRBV30
TGTGCCAGCAGTCCATCCGGGACAGGGGGCAATCAGCCCCAGCATTTT	CASSPSGTGGNQPQHF	TRBD1	many	TRBJ1-5	TRBV2
TGTGCCACCAGTGATACAGGGATGGGTACTGAAGCTTTCTTT	CATSDTGMGTEAFF	-	-	TRBJ1-1	TRBV24-1
TGTGCCAGCAGTCTCGCTACAGGAAGCAGCAATCAGCCCCAGCATTTT	CASSLATGSSNQPQHF	-	many	TRBJ1-5	TRBV6-6
TGCGCCAGCAGCCTGAGGTCGGGGAGCTACACCTTC	CASSLRSGSYTF	-	-	TRBJ1-2	TRBV5-1
TGTGCCAGCAGTTTAACCCGGACAGGGTGGGAGGATCAGCCCCAGCATTTT	CASSLTRTGWEDQPQHF	TRBD1	few	TRBJ1-5	TRBV11-2
TGCGCCAGCAGTCAGACGGTGGAGTATGGCTACACCTTC	CASSQTVEYGYTF	-	many	TRBJ1-2	TRBV4-1
TGTGCCACCAGTGGTTTGGTTCTCCGGGAGGACACCATATATTTT	CATSGLVLREDTIYF	-	many	TRBJ1-3	TRBV24-1
TGTGCCAGCAGCTCCCAGAGAGGCCACTACGAGCAGTACTTC	CASSSQRGHYEQYF	-	many	TRBJ2-7	TRBV5-6
TGTGCCATCAGTGAGTCTCCAGGGAGAGGAGCCGGAAACACCATATATTTT	CAISESPGRGAGNTIYF	-	few	TRBJ1-3	TRBV10-3
TGTGCCAGCAGTCCTGACAGTCGATCCGAGCAGTACTTC	CASSPDSRSEQYF	-	few	TRBJ2-7	TRBV7-9
TGCGCCAGCAGCAGGGACAGCTACACTGAAGCTTTCTTT	CASSRDSYTEAFF	TRBD1	many	TRBJ1-1	TRBV5-1
TGCGCCAGCAGCTTTATATCTGGGGCCAACGTCCTTACTTTC	CASSFISGANVLTF	-	-	TRBJ2-6	TRBV5-1
TGCGCCAGCAGCATCCGAGTGGTAAGGTCAGCCAACACTGAAGCTTTCTTT	CASSIRVVRSANTEAFF	-	many	TRBJ1-1	TRBV4-1
TGTGCCAGCAGTTACTCCACGGGACAGGGGGTGGGGTACGAGCAGTACTTC	CASSYSTGQGVGYEQYF	TRBD1	-	TRBJ2-7	TRBV12-3/TRBV12-4
TGCAGTGCTAGAGGGAGTAAGCGGGAGGGCGGCACCGGGGAGCTGTTTTTT	CSARGSKREGGTGELFF	TRBD2	many	TRBJ2-2	TRBV20-1
TGTGCCATCAGTGTGGGGACAGCTGATTCACCCCTCCACTTT	CAISVGTADSPLHF	TRBD1	-	TRBJ1-6	TRBV10-3
TGTGCCAGCAGTGGACAGGTTGGCCTAGGGGAGCTGTTTTTT	CASSGQVGLGELFF	TRBD1	many	TRBJ2-2	TRBV7-2
TGTGCCAGCAGCCGGCTGAGTAGCACCGGAAACACCATATATTTT	CASSRLSSTGNTIYF	-	-	TRBJ1-3	TRBV5-5
TGTGCCAGCAGCCACTGGACGAACACTGAAGCTTTCTTT	CASSHWTNTEAFF	-	-	TRBJ1-1	TRBV14
TGTGCCAGCAGCTCTCGACAGGGCGGCGGGCTGTTTTTT	CASSSRQGGGLFF	TRBD1	once	TRBJ1-4	TRBV7-2
TGTGCCAGCAGCTTACAGGGTAGTACCTACGAGCAGTACTTC	CASSLQGSTYEQYF	-	many	TRBJ2-7	TRBV5-4
TGTGCCAGCAGTCTGCGAGCGGACACAAATACGCAGTATTTT	CASSLRADTNTQYF	-	-	TRBJ2-3	TRBV10-3
TGTGCCACTAGCCGTCGAGCCTACGAGCAGTACTTC	CATSRRAYEQYF	-	many	TRBJ2-7	TRBV28
TGTGCCAGCAGCTTAACCCCCAGCGGGAGCTCCTACGAGCAGTACTTC	CASSLTPSGSSYEQYF	TRBD2	many	TRBJ2-7	TRBV11-2
TGTGCCAGCAGTGAAGGGGAGGACAGGGGCGAGACCCAGTACTTC	CASSEGEDRGETQYF	TRBD1	-	TRBJ2-5	TRBV2
TGTGCCAGCAGTTTGGGGGTGGACTATGGCTACACCTTC	CASSLGVDYGYTF	-	many	TRBJ1-2	TRBV12-3/TRBV12-4
TGCAGCGTCTCAGTACAGGTTCAAGAGACCCAGTACTTC	CSVSVQVQETQYF	-	-	TRBJ2-5	TRBV29-1
TGTGCCATCAAGAGTGACAATCAGCCCCAGCATTTT	CAIKSDNQPQHF	-	many	TRBJ1-5	TRBV10-3
TGTGCCAGCAGCCTACTGGGACAGCCCTCCTACGAGCAGTACTTC	CASSLLGQPSYEQYF	TRBD1	many	TRBJ2-7	TRBV5-6
TGTGCCAAGACTAGCGGGAGTAATCCGGAGGCCCAGTACTTC	CAKTSGSNPEAQYF	TRBD2	-	TRBJ2-5	TRBV2
TGTGCCAGCAGTGGAGAGCTTCCGGGAGAGACCCAGTACTTC	CASSGELPGETQYF	-	many	TRBJ2-5	TRBV2
TGCAGTGCTAGGGGAGCAGCGGAGAGCTTACAAGAGACCCAGTACTTC	CSARGAAESLQETQYF	-	few	TRBJ2-5	TRBV20-1